The 20 T cell receptor beta chains below were found in one sample sequenced in a study of early T cells in non-severe SARS-CoV-2 infection. TCRdb re-analysed the 5' RACE reads in MiXCR, keeping a single row per CDR3 protein. The data show about 47,000 distinct CDR3 sequences, 11% seen once. The sequencing input was whole blood. Receptors originate from an adult who was a healthcare worker with PCR-confirmed SARS-CoV-2 infection or an uninfected control (not recorded which).

This clonotype was observed many times. The rearrangement uses TRBV9 and TRBJ1-3; perhaps TRBD1 as D (5 bases). The CDR3 is 15 amino acids. V dropped 2 bases and J dropped 0 bases, with 9 bases sitting between them. CDR1 and CDR2 (germline): SGDLS, YYNGEE. The CDR3 sequence is CASSVQGISGNTIYF. The CDR3 DNA follows: TGTGCCAGCAGCGTGCAGGGTATCTCTGGAAACACCATATATTTT.

V usage is TRBV7-8 and J usage is TRBJ1-1; D ambiguous. The CDR3 contains 14 residues. Germline assignment: CDR1 SGHVS and CDR2 FQNEAQ. Trimming removed 0 bases from V and 9 bases from J, with 14 bases in between. CDR3 amino acids: CASSLALGSGKAFF. CDR3 in DNA: TGTGCCAGCAGCTTAGCGTTGGGGTCGGGGAAAGCTTTCTTT.

In the case of this clonotype: This could be a read error, since a much larger clone is one nucleotide away. The chain has TRBV4-2 and TRBJ1-2; tentatively, D is TRBD1 (6 bases). The CDR3 runs 15 residues. Between the trimmed V and J ends, which lost 4 bases and 2 bases, there was a span of 14 bases. In germline, CDR1 is LGHNA, CDR2 YNFKEQ. In DNA form, the CDR3 reads TGTGCCAGCAGCCCAAGCACGACAGGCAACTATGGCTACACCTTC. Its translation is CASSPSTTGNYGYTF.

This clonotype was seen many times. V and J are TRBV12-3 or TRBV12-4 and TRBJ1-4; tentative D call: TRBD1 (5 bases). This CDR3 has 13 residues. V was pared by 8 bases and J by 8 bases, with 15 bases between. The CDR3 loop reads CASGQGWLEKLFF. As DNA, the CDR3 is TGTGCCAGCGGGCAGGGCTGGTTAGAAAAACTGTTTTTT.

V usage is TRBV7-3 and J usage is TRBJ2-1, with D maybe TRBD1 (5 bases). Germline loops: CDR1 SGHTA, CDR2 FQGTGA. The CDR3 has 14 amino acids. V dropped 2 bases and J dropped 4 bases, with 9 bases sitting between them. For the CDR3, the DNA is TGTGCCAGCAGCTTATTTCCAGGGTACAATGAGCAGTTCTTC. Translating it yields CASSLFPGYNEQFF. The entire variable domain, with the rest obtained from reference TRBV7-3 and TRBJ2-1, is as follows: GAGVSQTPSNKVTEKGKYVELRCDPISGHTALYWYRQSLGQGPEFLIYFQGTGAADDSGLPNDRFFAVRPEGSVSTLKIQRTERGDSAVYLCASSLFPGYNEQFFGPGTRLTVL.

A few counts support this clonotype. The chain joins TRBV12-3 or TRBV12-4 to TRBJ1-2; 7 nucleotides match TRBD1. This CDR3 contains 12 residues. The trim removed 5 bases at V and 9 bases at J, leaving 6 bases unmatched. The CDR3 DNA follows: TGTGCCAGCAGTATCCTACAGGGGAGCTACACCTTC. This sequence encodes CASSILQGSYTF.

This clonotype came up many times. The J gene is TRBJ2-7, the V gene TRBV4-2; D is ambiguous. V was shortened by 0 bases and J by 0 bases, with 6 bases between the two germline ends. The germline gives CDR1 LGHNA, CDR2 YNFKEQ. CDR3 length equals 14 residues. The chain's CDR3 is CASSQEWTSYEQYF. The CDR3 DNA reads as TGTGCCAGCAGCCAAGAGTGGACCTCCTACGAGCAGTACTTC.

This clonotype came up many times. V and J are TRBV12-3 or TRBV12-4 and TRBJ1-1; D not resolved. The V gene lost 7 bases and the J gene lost 4 bases, with 13 bases spanning the gap. The CDR3 runs 13 residues. In DNA form, the CDR3 reads TGTGCCAGCACCCCCGGGCAGGTCACTGAAGCTTTCTTT. Protein product: CASTPGQVTEAFF.

This clonotype appeared many times. The chain recombines TRBV20-1 with TRBJ1-6; no firm D call. This CDR3 spans 12 amino acids. Trimming took off 3 bases at V and 7 bases at J, with 7 bases between the two ends. Germline V CDR1 and CDR2: DFQATT, SNEGSKA (reference sequence). The CDR3 DNA follows: TGCAGTGCTAGGTCCCTGAATTCACCCCTCCACTTT. Its translation: CSARSLNSPLHF.

This clonotype has a count of ten or more. The genes are TRBV19 and TRBJ2-7; 9 nucleotides match TRBD2. CDR1 LNHDA and CDR2 SQIVND come from the germline V gene (reference sequence). V lost 1 base and J lost 5; bases outside the gene matches: 9. This CDR3 contains 16 residues. CDR3 region: CASSIVRGAGGDEQYF. The DNA for the CDR3 is TGTGCCAGTAGTATAGTCCGGGGAGCGGGAGGCGACGAGCAGTACTTC.

This clonotype was counted at least ten times. The chain has TRBV2 and TRBJ2-2; 8 bases line up with TRBD2. CDR1 is SNHLY, CDR2 FYNNEI, per germline. After removal of 8 bases from V and 3 bases from J, the junction contained 8 bases not matched to a gene. The CDR3 spans 15 residues. The CDR3 nucleotides read TGTGCCAGCGCAAAGACTAGCGTAGACACCGGGGAGCTGTTTTTT. Protein: CASAKTSVDTGELFF.

CDR3 residues: CASSPRRANEQFF. The CDR3 DNA follows: TGTGCCAGCAGTCCCCGAAGGGCCAATGAGCAGTTCTTC. This chain joins TRBV6-2 or TRBV6-3 and TRBJ2-1, with D unresolved. V lost 5 bases and J lost 6, with 11 bases in between. Per germline, CDR1 MNHEY and CDR2 SVGEGT. The CDR3 has 13 amino acids.

V gene TRBV5-8 combines with J gene TRBJ2-4; tentatively, D is TRBD1 (5 bases). Germline lookup yields CDR1 SGHTS and CDR2 YDEGEE. The CDR3 length is 14 residues. Deletions cut 0 bases from V and 6 bases from J, with 10 bases between. CDR3 region: CASSLEGVTNIQYF. CDR3 DNA: TGTGCCAGCAGCTTGGAAGGGGTGACAAACATTCAGTACTTC.

A word on this clonotype: One end of the junction is discordant with germline, which a read error may explain. The chain employs TRBV9 and TRBJ2-5; possible D gene TRBD1, 5 bases. From germline, CDR1 is SGDLS and CDR2 YYNGEE. The CDR3 is 13 amino acids. CDR3 protein: CASSLSETYRPVF. The CDR3 nucleotides read TGTGCCAGCAGCTTGAGCGAGACATACAGGCCGGTCTTC.

This clonotype appeared many times. The CDR3 reads CASSVGNRRNEKLFF. Here the CDR3 DNA reads TGTGCCAGCAGCGTAGGTAACAGACGTAATGAAAAACTGTTTTTT. The V and J genes are TRBV9 and TRBJ1-4; D gene unclear. V was pared by 0 bases and J by 4 bases, with 10 bases between. The CDR3 loop spans 15 amino acids. Germline CDR1 and CDR2: SGDLS and YYNGEE.

This clonotype occurred a few times. CDR3 DNA: TGCAGTGCTAGAGGTCAGGGGGAAGGAAACATTCAGTACTTC. Protein sequence: CSARGQGEGNIQYF. The chain couples TRBV20-1 to TRBJ2-4, with 7 bases that match TRBD1. The CDR3 runs to 14 residues. CDR1 DFQATT and CDR2 SNEGSKA come from the germline V gene (reference sequence). V trimming: 1 base; J trimming: 6 bases; junction bases outside the gene matches: 6.

This clonotype was seen at least ten times. The rearrangement uses TRBV20-1 and TRBJ2-3; D perhaps matches TRBD2 (6 bases). Per the germline V gene, CDR1 is DFQATT and CDR2 is SNEGSKA (reference sequence). V was cut by 5 bases and J by 2 bases, with 20 bases left in between. The CDR3 is 16 residues long. The CDR3 is CSARSRGTPDTDTQYF. The DNA of the CDR3 is TGCAGTGCTCGCTCCCGCGGGACGCCGGACACAGATACGCAGTATTTT.

This clonotype has a count of ten or more. The chain recombines TRBV4-2 with TRBJ1-5, with 8 bases lining up with TRBD1. Germline assignment: CDR1 LGHNA and CDR2 YNFKEQ. The CDR3 sequence is 16 residues long. Trimming removed 2 bases from V and 5 bases from J; junction bases left unmatched: 8. In DNA form, the CDR3 reads TGTGCCAGCAGCCAATTCGGACAGGGCTTGGATCAGCCCCAGCATTTT. Its protein is CASSQFGQGLDQPQHF.

Ten or more counts support this clonotype. The chain recombines TRBV2 with TRBJ1-2, with a possible D match to TRBD1 (6 bases). CDR3 length: 12 residues. The V end was cut by 6 bases, the J end by 4 bases, with 9 bases between. Germline lookup yields CDR1 SNHLY and CDR2 FYNNEI. CDR3 DNA sequence: TGTGCCAGCAGAACAGGGCTCTATGGCTACACCTTC. It yields the protein CASRTGLYGYTF.

In its sample, this clonotype was seen a few times. The rearrangement links TRBV2 to TRBJ2-2; 9 bases are a match to TRBD2. Per germline, CDR1 SNHLY and CDR2 FYNNEI. The CDR3 spans 15 residues. V was pared by 4 bases and J by 6 bases, with 6 bases of the junction left unmatched. CDR3 amino acids: CASSGAGGEAGELFF. The CDR3 nucleotides are TGTGCCAGCAGTGGAGCGGGGGGTGAGGCCGGGGAGCTGTTTTTT.